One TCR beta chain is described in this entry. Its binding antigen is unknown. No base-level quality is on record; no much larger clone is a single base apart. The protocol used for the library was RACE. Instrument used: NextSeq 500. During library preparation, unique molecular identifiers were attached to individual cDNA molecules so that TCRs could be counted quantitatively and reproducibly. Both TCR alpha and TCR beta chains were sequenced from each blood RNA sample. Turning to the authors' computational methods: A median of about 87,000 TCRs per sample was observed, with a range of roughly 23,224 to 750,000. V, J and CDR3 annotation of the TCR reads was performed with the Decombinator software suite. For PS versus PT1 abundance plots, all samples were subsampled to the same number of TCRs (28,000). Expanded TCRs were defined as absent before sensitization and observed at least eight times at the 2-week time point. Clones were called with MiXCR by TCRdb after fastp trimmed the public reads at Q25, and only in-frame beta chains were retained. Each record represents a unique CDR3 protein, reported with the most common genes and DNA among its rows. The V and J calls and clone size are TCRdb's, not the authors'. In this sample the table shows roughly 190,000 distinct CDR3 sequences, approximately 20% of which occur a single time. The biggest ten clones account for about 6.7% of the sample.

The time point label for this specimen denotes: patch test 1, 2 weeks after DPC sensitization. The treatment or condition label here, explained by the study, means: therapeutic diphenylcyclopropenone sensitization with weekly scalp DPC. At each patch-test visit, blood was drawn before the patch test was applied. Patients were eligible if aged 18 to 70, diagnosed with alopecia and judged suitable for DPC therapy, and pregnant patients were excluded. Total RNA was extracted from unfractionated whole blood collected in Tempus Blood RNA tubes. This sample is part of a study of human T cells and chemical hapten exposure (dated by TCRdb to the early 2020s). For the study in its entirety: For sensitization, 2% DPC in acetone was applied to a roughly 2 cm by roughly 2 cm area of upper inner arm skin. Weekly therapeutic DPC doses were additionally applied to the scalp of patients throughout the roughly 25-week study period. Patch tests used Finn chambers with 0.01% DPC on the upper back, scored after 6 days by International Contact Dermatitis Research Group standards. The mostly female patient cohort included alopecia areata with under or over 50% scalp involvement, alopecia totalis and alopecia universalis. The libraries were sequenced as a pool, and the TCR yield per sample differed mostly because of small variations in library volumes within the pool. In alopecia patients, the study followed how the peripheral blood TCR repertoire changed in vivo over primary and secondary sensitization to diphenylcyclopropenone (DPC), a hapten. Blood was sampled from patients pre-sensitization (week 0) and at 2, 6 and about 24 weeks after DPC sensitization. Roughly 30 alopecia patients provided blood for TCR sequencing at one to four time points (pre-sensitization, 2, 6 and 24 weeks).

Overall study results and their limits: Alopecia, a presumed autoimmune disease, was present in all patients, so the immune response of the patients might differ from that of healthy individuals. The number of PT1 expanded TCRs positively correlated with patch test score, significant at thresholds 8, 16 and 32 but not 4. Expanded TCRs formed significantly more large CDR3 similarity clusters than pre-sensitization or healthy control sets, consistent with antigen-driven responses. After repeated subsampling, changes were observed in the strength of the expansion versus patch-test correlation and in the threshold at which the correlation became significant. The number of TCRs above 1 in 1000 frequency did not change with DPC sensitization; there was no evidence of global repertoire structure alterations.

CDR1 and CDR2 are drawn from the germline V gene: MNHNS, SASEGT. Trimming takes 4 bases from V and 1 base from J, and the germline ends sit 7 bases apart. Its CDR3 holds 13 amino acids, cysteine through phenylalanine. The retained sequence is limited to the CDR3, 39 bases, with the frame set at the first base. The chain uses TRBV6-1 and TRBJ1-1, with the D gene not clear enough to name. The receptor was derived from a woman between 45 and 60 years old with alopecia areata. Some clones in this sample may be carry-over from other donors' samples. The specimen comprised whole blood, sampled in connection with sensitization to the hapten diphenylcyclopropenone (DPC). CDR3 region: CASSVQPNTEAFF. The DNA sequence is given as TGTGCCAGCAGTGTACAGCCGAACACTGAAGCTTTCTTT.